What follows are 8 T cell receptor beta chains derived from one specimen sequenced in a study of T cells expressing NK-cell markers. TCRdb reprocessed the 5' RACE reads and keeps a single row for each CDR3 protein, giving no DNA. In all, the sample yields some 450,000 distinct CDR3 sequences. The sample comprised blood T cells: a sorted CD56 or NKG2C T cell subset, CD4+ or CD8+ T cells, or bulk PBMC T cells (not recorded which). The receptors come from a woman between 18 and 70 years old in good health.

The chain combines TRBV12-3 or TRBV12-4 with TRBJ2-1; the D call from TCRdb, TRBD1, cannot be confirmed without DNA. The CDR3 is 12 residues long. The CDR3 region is CASSLPPSEQFF.

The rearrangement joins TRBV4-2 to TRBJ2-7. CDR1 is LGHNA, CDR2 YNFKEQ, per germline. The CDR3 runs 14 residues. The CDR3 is CASSRERGPYEQYF.

CDR3 protein: CSARVGTGSSYEQYF. The V and J genes are TRBV20-1 and TRBJ2-7; there is no DNA to check the TCRdb D call of TRBD1. CDR3 size: 15 residues. The germline V gene has CDR1 DFQATT and CDR2 SNEGSKA (reference sequence).

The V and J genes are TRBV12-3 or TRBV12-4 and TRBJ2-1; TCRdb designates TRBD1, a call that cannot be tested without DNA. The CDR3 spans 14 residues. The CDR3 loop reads CASSLGTTYNEQFF.

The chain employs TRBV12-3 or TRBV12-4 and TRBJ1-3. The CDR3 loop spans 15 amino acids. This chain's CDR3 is CASSLGGLVGNTIYF.

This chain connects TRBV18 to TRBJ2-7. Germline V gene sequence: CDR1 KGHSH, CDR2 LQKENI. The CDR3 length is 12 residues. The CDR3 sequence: CASSPRRDEQYF.

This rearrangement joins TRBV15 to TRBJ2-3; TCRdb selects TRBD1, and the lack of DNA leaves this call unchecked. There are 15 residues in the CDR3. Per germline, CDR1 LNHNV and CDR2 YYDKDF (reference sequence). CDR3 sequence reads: CATSRDGTSTDTQYF.

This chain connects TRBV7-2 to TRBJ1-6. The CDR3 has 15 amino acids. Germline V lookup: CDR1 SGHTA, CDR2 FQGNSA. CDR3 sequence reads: CASSLGRWNNSPLHF.